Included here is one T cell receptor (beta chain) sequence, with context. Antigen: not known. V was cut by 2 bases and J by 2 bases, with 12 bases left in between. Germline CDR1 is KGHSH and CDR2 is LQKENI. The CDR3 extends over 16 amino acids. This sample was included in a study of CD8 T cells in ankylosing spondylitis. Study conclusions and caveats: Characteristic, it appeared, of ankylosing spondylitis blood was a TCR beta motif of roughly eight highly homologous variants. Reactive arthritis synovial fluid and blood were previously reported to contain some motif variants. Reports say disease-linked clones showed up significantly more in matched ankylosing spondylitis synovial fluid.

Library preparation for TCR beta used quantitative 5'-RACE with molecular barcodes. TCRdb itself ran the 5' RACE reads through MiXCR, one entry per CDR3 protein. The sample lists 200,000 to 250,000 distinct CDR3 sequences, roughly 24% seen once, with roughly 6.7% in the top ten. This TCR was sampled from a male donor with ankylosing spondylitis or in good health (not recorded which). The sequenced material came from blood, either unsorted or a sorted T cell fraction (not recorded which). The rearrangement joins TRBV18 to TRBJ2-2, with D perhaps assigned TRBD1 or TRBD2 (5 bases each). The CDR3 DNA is TGTGCCAGCTCACCATTTTCCGGGGACAACACCGGGGAGCTGTTTTTT. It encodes CASSPFSGDNTGELFF.